Detailed here is one TCR beta chain. The antigen remains undetermined. Assay used: immunoSEQ multiplex PCR; TCRdb lists only in-frame clones, some missing. The sample holds 110,000 or so clones, 75% to 90% seen once. V was clipped by 4 bases and J by 10 bases; unmatched bases: 12. The germline V gene has CDR1 MNHEY and CDR2 SMNVEV (reference sequence). This CDR3 is 14 amino acids long. The sample is drawn from a study of cytomegalovirus exposure and HLA in healthy donors. Across the whole study: The same platform as the approximately 670 first-cohort repertoires was used for the 100 to 150 validation repertoires, a later analysis reported. Findings and caveats of the study: Many donors carried some public TCRs, although rarity characterized most TCR sequences. In vitro testing confirmed a few CMV-associated chains as specific for CMV antigens. As was reported, the classifier diagnosed cytomegalovirus status with high specificity and sensitivity.

The sequence came from a man younger than 35 in good health and CMV-seropositive. The chain employs TRBV27 and TRBJ1-2; 7 bases line up with TRBD1. The material sequenced was PBMCs. CDR3 residues: CASSSGAGQVDYTF. The DNA of the CDR3 is TGTGCCAGCAGTTCAGGTGCAGGACAGGTCGACTACACCTTC.